This TCR beta chain is from a study of T cells in Graves' hyperthyroidism and ophthalmopathy (dated by TCRdb to the late 2010s). Regarding the study in general: Peripheral blood was collected at initial diagnosis, before any treatment. According to the paper, TCR Vbeta CDR3 sequencing was carried out on about 140 peripheral blood samples, which came from 40 to 45 ophthalmopathy, under 85 hyperthyroidism and roughly 17 progressor patients. To identify TCR V-J signatures that set the groups apart, the researchers used a discovery cohort of 100 patients, made up of 40 to 45 with Graves' ophthalmopathy and 57 with stable Graves' hyperthyroidism. Thyroid tissue and blood T-cell repertoires from about 6 Graves' hyperthyroidism patients were also compared in the study. The approximately 100 discovery patients were randomly divided into training and test sets at a 7:3 ratio. Following sampling, methimazole starting at 30 mg daily was given to hyperthyroidism patients, and high-dose intravenous methylprednisolone was given to ophthalmopathy patients. Prospective prediction of ophthalmopathy was tested in an independent validation cohort consisting of about 19 hyperthyroidism patients and approximately 16 patients who later progressed to ophthalmopathy.

From the cysteine up to the phenylalanine, the CDR3 has a length of 14 residues. This entry keeps only the CDR3 DNA: 42 bases, framed from base 1. V loses 4 bases, J loses 4 bases, and the germline ends lie 15 bases apart. According to the germline V gene (reference sequence), CDR1 reads DFQATT and CDR2 reads SNEGSKA. TCR beta CDR3 regions were amplified from RNA transcripts. The first round of RT-PCR for the TCR CDR3 was performed with the HTBI primer set and the Qiagen OneStep RT-PCR kit. Libraries were constructed in a second round of multiplex PCR, after which size selection and purification were performed. Sequencing of the libraries was done on an Illumina HiSeq2000 using paired-end 100 bp reads. Per the authors' processing: Raw data were processed with SOAPnuke, discarding reads with adapters, uncalled bases, mean Phred below 15, or no exact constant-primer or identifier match. COPE v1.2.5 was used to merge the high-quality paired reads, and each unique nucleotide sequence was defined as a clonotype. MiTCR v1.1 was used to align clonotypes to the IMGT TRBV, TRBD and TRBJ reference segments. Analysis was restricted to V-J combinations with a frequency above 0.0001, which covered roughly 99% of repertoires. A TCS score was defined as the ratio between F50 (clonal expansion) and ExV (chaos), using BLOSUM62-based TCRdist between CDR3 peptides within each V-J. Welch's t-statistics and random forest reduced around 550 V-J features to 13, which were used in a naive Bayes classifier (R e1071). Starting from the raw public reads, TCRdb applied fastp trimming at Q25, assembled clones with MiXCR and retained in-frame beta chains. Each entry is one CDR3 protein sequence, shown with its most common DNA and genes. These V and J calls rely on TCRdb rather than the paper's analysis. The sample table lists some 400,000 distinct CDR3 sequences, more than 11% of them with a count of one. Approximately 11% of the sample lies in the top ten.

A patient counted as having stable Graves' hyperthyroidism if no progression to ophthalmopathy occurred over 18 months of follow-up. The hyperthyroidism patients were between 18 and 65 years old and newly diagnosed, with a disease duration of less than 2 months. Exclusion was applied to patients with uncontrolled infections, other autoimmune diseases, pregnancy or lactation. Diagnoses were established on the basis of clinical symptoms, serum thyroxine and TRAb, thyroid ultrasound, and orbital computed tomography. PBMCs were isolated from approximately 10 ml of fresh peripheral blood by Ficoll-Paque density gradient centrifugation. Total RNA was extracted with Trizol reagent, and quality was checked on an Agilent 2100 Bioanalyzer. Concerning this clonotype: Its antigen has not been determined. Within one base of it there is no much larger clone, and no base qualities were kept.

Here is what the overall study found, with its caveats: In cross-validation, a model built on a 13 V-J signature told ophthalmopathy apart from stable hyperthyroidism with roughly 87% sensitivity and about 81% specificity, and in testing the same model reached 80%/75%. No statistical method was used to set the sample size in advance, and investigators knew the group allocation. In validation, progression to ophthalmopathy was predicted by the model with roughly 69% sensitivity and roughly 76% specificity, a median of about 6 months before onset. Most expanded thyroid clonotypes (frequency above 0.001) were also detected in blood, a finding suggesting that blood repertoires may reflect thyroid immune responses.

Sequences were obtained from blood. The rearranged segments are TRBV20-1 and TRBJ2-3; the D call could be TRBD1 or TRBD2, with each sharing 6 bases. The receptor's source is a woman aged 55-70 years with Graves' hyperthyroidism. The CDR3 reads CSANRWGAADTQYF. The nucleotide sequence reads as follows: TGCAGTGCTAACCGGTGGGGGGCCGCAGATACGCAGTATTTT.